The entry that follows covers one T cell receptor (beta chain) sequence. The antigen it binds to is not known. One base away there is no much larger clone; base qualities are not given. The entry originates in a study of shared clonotypes between healthy human individuals (dated by TCRdb to 2018 to 2021). For the wider study: Three men and a couple of women, aged 18 to 49 years, made up the cohort. Per donor, three plates each were used for CD4 naive and CD4 memory, two for CD8 naive, and one for CD8 memory. To estimate repertoire size and how much clonotype sharing occurs between individuals, the study deeply sequenced the blood TCR repertoires of several healthy adults. To increase sequencing depth and limit assay-specific biases, different laboratories used diverse techniques to prepare libraries and sequence TCR repertoires. Between about 0.8 and 9.5 billion PBMCs per donor were obtained by leukapheresis. Broad study findings and their caveats: Sampling was restricted to blood, and TCR repertoires in tissue are likely to differ from TCR repertoires in blood. About 4.5% of naive CD4, 3.5% of naive CD8, about 2.4% of memory CD4, and 0.4% of memory CD8 clonotypes were shared across several donors. Pairwise subsampling led to the expectation that sequencing depth would affect the degree of clonotype sharing among donors. Incomplete sequencing was indicated by rarefaction of sorted-subset datasets, despite the large sequencing depth. Because the study included only a small number of donors, the genetic and exposure-history diversity represented was limited. Higher generation probabilities were observed for clonotypes shared by all four sorted-subset donors than for non-shared clonotypes. Larger estimated clonotype richness was generally found for naive subsets than for memory subsets.

The CDR3 covers 12 residues, taking in both the cysteine and the phenylalanine. Solely the CDR3 DNA is kept, with 36 bases framed from the first base. V is cut by 5 bases and J by 11 bases, and the space between the germline ends is 15 bases. CDR1 and CDR2 are read off the germline V gene as SGHAT and FQNNGV. Using the deep immunoSEQ assay, TCR CDR3 regions were amplified from genomic DNA by multiplex PCR. Extracted genomic DNA from each cell subset was distributed evenly across all wells of several immunoSEQ 96-well plates, and each plate was treated as a replicate. For sorted subsets, each replicate PCR was loaded with 200 ng genomic DNA, equivalent to 30,000 to 35,000 T cell genomes. Purified libraries were measured with a Qubit 3.0 fluorometer, size-checked on a Bioanalyzer 2100, and measured again with the KAPA Library Quantification kit. A separate single-read 150-cycle Illumina NextSeq 550 flow cell was used to sequence each immunoSEQ 96-well plate. The paper's data handling went like this. Because the immunoSEQ output included only junctional sequences and no quality scores, the filtering could not be the same as the filtering used for full-length reads. Sequences were annotated with PyIR, a Python wrapper for IgBLAST v1.9, and V/J genes and CDR3 were assigned using IMGT germline references. Any read was removed if the V/J assignment was weak (E-value above 1e-6), the CDR3 was missing, or the read contained stop codons, out-of-frame junctions, or ambiguous translated residues. V3J clonotypes were defined by identical inferred V gene, J gene, and CDR3 amino acid sequence. The percentage overlap between two repertoires was calculated by dividing the number of shared unique clonotypes by the size of the smaller repertoire. Repertoire richness was assessed with RTK rarefaction, the Chao1 estimator, and Recon v2.1 estimates of unobserved clonotypes. OLGA was used to compute generation probabilities for all TCRbeta clonotypes that the gDNA method yielded from several donors. TCRdb took over this immuneACCESS table, retaining in-frame rearrangements with V and J assigned. Such tables are incomplete; in checked studies, under half of the missing clones stem from an unresolved V gene, and the remainder is unexplained. V and J calls and clone size are those listed in that table; D and trimming were worked out from the DNA. The sample has some 580,000 clones on record, 97% of them singletons. In total, the top ten clones hold about 0.057% of the sample.

The donors were healthy, HIV-negative adults with no recently reported acute infections or vaccinations. Every donor was a Caucasian adult living in Nashville, Tennessee, USA. CD4+ T cells were enriched by magnetic negative selection; naive cells were then positively selected on CD45RA, and the negative fraction formed the memory subset. After blood collection by leukapheresis, PBMCs were isolated using Ficoll-Histopaque density gradient centrifugation and then cryopreserved in the vapor phase of liquid nitrogen. Purity and quantity of every magnetically sorted T cell population were checked by analytical flow cytometry. Genomic DNA was isolated from every sorted fraction and measured by UV absorbance on a Nanodrop 2000c.

The rearrangement joined TRBV11-2 to TRBJ2-5, with the D segment possibly TRBD1 or TRBD2, each aligning over 5 bases. The sample taken for sequencing was naive CD4+ T cells sorted from blood. Per the publication, the cell subset or site label means: CD45RA+ positively selected. The receptor was isolated from a woman aged 25 to 39 in good health. CDR3 loop: CASSLVVGEQYF. The sequence in DNA is TGTGCCAGCAGCCTCGTCGTGGGGGAGCAGTACTTC.